Given below is one TCR beta chain in context. This CDR3 has 16 residues. V lost 1 base to trimming and J lost 3 bases, with 15 bases between them. The germline gives CDR1 LNHDA, CDR2 SQIVND (reference sequence). Clones were read by immunoSEQ multiplex PCR, and TCRdb kept only the in-frame ones, dropping some. Found here are about 150,000 clones, 87% of them singletons; the top ten hold about 4.1%. Cohort allocation depended upon clinical history that participants reported. The sample is drawn from a study of blood T cell repertoires in COVID-19. The wider study: The United States, Italy and Spain provided the acute and convalescent COVID-19 samples. Sample material is recorded as cDNA or gDNA derived from T cells, B-cell-depleted T cells, or PBMCs.

The gene calls are TRBV19 and TRBJ1-1, with unresolved D. The sequencing input was PBMCs or T cells enriched from blood (not recorded which). This TCR derives from a woman in her forties who had been exposed to COVID-19. The CDR3 loop reads CASSIGFGAAYTEAFF. CDR3 coding DNA: TGTGCCAGTAGTATAGGTTTCGGAGCTGCGTACACTGAAGCTTTCTTT.